This T cell receptor beta chain was recovered during a study of metastatic and nonmetastatic thyroid tumors. Study-level information: A comparison of repertoires was made across blood and tumor or nodule tissue from malignant and benign thyroid patients.

This clone was detected many times. Antigen: not known. The length of the CDR3 is 12 residues. CDR1 is MNHNS and CDR2 is SASEGT in the germline V gene. V shed 7 bases and J shed 1 base, with 7 bases lying between them. None of the patients had undergone any treatment ahead of thyroid surgery. Points from the study as a whole: As reported, TCR beta diversity in blood and tumor was significantly higher in malignant thyroid tumors than in benign nodules.

Original analysis: Clinicopathological groups of papillary thyroid cancer showed CDR3 differences that were used to build a distant-metastasis classifier. TCRdb redid the clone calls on the PCR reads using MiXCR. The V and J calls and clone size are TCRdb's, not the authors'. The sample lists approximately 70,000 clones, approximately 4.1% occurring once. Material: blood. The J gene is TRBJ2-5, the V gene TRBV6-1; D ambiguous. The receptor's source is a female donor with papillary thyroid cancer or a benign thyroid nodule (not recorded which). Some clones in this sample may be carry-over from other donors' samples. CDR3 sequence reads: CASMGSQETQYF. In DNA form, the CDR3 reads TGTGCCAGCATGGGCAGCCAAGAGACCCAGTACTTC.